Following are 7 T cell receptor beta chains from one sample sequenced in a study of T cell changes during pregnancy in multiple sclerosis (dated by TCRdb to between 2018 and 2021). Preparation of the library involved the immunoSEQ multiplex PCR assay. TCRdb took over this immuneACCESS table, retaining in-frame rearrangements with V and J assigned. Such tables are incomplete; in checked studies, under half of the missing clones stem from an unresolved V gene, and the remainder is unexplained. The sample has more than 50,000 clones on record, less than 95% of them singletons. Together, the top ten hold less than 3% of the sample. This sample comprised CD8+ T cells from peripheral blood mononuclear cells, obtained after pregnancy. All receptors derive from a female donor with multiple sclerosis, enrolled in a pregnancy study.

The chain uses TRBV30 and TRBJ2-5; D perhaps matches TRBD2 (6 bases). CDR1 and CDR2 from the germline V gene are GTSNPN and SVGIG (reference sequence). The V end was cut by 2 bases, the J end by 5 bases, with 15 bases between. The CDR3 sequence is 14 residues long. Here the CDR3 reads CAWSRGAGIETQYF. In DNA, the CDR3 is TGTGCCTGGAGTCGCGGGGCAGGGATTGAGACCCAGTACTTC.

V is TRBV7-9 and J is TRBJ2-5, with 8 bases fitting TRBD2. This CDR3 has 13 amino acids. The trim removed 5 bases at V and 5 bases at J, leaving 4 bases unmatched. The germline V gene has CDR1 SEHNR and CDR2 FQNEAQ (reference sequence). The CDR3 DNA reads TGTGCCAGCAGCACTCGACTAGCGGAGACCCAGTACTTC. Encoded protein: CASSTRLAETQYF.

The chain links TRBV9 to TRBJ2-7, with 10 bases matching TRBD2. The J segment lost 3 bases and the V segment lost 3 bases, leaving 12 bases of the junction unmatched. The CDR3 covers 17 residues. Germline-derived CDR1 and CDR2 are SGDLS and YYNGEE. The CDR3 DNA reads as TGTGCCAGCAGCGAAAGAAGTCTAGCGGGAGACCACTACGAGCAGTACTTC. The encoded protein is CASSERSLAGDHYEQYF.

The chain carries TRBV28 and TRBJ2-7, with D possibly matching TRBD1 (6 bases). CDR1 is MDHEN, CDR2 SYDVKM, per germline. The length of the CDR3 is 12 residues. Trimming took off 5 bases at V and 12 bases at J, with 17 bases between the two ends. The chain's CDR3 is CASSPRRDIRYF. In nucleotides, the CDR3 is TGTGCCAGCAGTCCGCGACGGGACATTCGGTACTTC. The full variable domain, completed using reference TRBV28 and TRBJ2-7, is DVKVTQSSRYLVKRTGEKVFLECVQDMDHENMFWYRQDPGLGLRLIYFSYDVKMKEKGDIPEGYSVSREKKERFSLILESASTNQTSMYLCASSPRRDIRYFGPGTRLTVT.

The chain recombines TRBV4-2 with TRBJ1-2; 8 nucleotides agree with TRBD1. Germline V gene lookup returns CDR1 LGHNA and CDR2 YNFKEQ. Losses at the gene ends were 4 bases for V and 7 bases for J; bases not matched to a gene: 14. The CDR3 covers 16 residues. The CDR3 coding sequence is TGTGCCAGCAGCCCGGCGCAGGGGGCGGAACGAGGTGGCTACACCTTC. This translates into CASSPAQGAERGGYTF.

V usage is TRBV28 and J usage is TRBJ1-1, with no clear D. Germline V gives CDR1 MDHEN, CDR2 SYDVKM. Trimming took 2 bases from V and 3 from J, leaving 7 bases between them. This CDR3 is 13 amino acids long. CDR3 sequence: CASSLSDYTEAFF. CDR3 nucleotide sequence: TGTGCCAGCAGTTTAAGTGACTACACTGAAGCTTTCTTT.

This chain uses TRBV5-1 with TRBJ2-1; 7 nucleotides line up with TRBD1. The CDR3 loop spans 15 amino acids. V was pared by 0 bases and J by 4 bases, with 4 bases of the junction left unmatched. Germline V gene data show CDR1 as SGHRS and CDR2 as YFSETQ. In nucleotides, the CDR3 is TGCGCCAGCAGCTTGGGACAGGGCCCGTACAATGAGCAGTTCTTC. Translation gives CASSLGQGPYNEQFF.